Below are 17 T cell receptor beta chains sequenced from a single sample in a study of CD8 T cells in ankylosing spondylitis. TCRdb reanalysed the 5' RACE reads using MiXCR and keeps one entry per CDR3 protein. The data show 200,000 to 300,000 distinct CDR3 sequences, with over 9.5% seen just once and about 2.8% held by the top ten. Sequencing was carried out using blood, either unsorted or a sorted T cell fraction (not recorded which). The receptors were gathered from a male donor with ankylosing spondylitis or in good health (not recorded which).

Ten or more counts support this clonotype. The CDR3 DNA is TGTGCCATCCCGGACAGCACAGATACGCAGTATTTT. This translates into CAIPDSTDTQYF. The chain carries TRBV12-3 or TRBV12-4 and TRBJ2-3; no firm D call. Trimming cost V 10 bases and J 0 bases, with 8 bases left between them. CDR3 length: 12 amino acids.

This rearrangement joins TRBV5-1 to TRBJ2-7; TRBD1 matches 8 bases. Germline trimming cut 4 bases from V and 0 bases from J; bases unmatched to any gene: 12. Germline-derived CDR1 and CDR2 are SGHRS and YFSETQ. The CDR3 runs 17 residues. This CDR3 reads CASSPSGTGGSSYEQYF. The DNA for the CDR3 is TGCGCCAGCAGCCCGTCCGGAACAGGGGGGAGCTCCTACGAGCAGTACTTC.

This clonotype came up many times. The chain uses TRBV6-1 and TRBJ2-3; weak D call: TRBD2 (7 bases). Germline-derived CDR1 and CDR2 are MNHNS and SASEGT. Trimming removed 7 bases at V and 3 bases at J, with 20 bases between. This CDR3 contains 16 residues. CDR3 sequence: CASTPEGGGQTDTQYF. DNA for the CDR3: TGTGCCAGCACTCCCGAGGGGGGAGGGCAGACAGATACGCAGTATTTT.

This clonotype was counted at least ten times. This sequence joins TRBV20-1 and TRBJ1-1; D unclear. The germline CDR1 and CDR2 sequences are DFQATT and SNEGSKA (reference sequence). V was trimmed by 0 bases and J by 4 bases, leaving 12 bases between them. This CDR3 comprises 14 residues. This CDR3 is CSARDPAGFTEAFF. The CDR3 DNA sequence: TGCAGTGCTAGAGATCCTGCAGGTTTCACTGAAGCTTTCTTT.

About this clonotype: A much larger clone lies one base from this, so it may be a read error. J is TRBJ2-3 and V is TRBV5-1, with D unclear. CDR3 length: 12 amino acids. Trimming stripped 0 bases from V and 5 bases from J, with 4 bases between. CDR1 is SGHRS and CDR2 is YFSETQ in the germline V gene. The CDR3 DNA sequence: TGCGCCAGCAGCTTGGAAATAGATACGCAGTATTTT. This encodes CASSLEIDTQYF.

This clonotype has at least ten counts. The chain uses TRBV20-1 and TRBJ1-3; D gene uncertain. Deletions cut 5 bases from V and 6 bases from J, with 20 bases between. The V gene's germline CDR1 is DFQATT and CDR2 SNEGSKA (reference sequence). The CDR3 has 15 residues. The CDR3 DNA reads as TGCAGTGCTCACCCCCTTGACAAGCGGGTAAACACCATATATTTT. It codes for CSAHPLDKRVNTIYF.

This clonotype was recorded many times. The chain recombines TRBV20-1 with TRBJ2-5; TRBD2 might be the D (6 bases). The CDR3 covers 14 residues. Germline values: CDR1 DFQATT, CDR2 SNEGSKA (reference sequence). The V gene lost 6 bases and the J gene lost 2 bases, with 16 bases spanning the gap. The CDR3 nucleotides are TGCAGTGCCTTGGCGGGGTCCGATCAAGAGACCCAGTACTTC. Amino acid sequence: CSALAGSDQETQYF.

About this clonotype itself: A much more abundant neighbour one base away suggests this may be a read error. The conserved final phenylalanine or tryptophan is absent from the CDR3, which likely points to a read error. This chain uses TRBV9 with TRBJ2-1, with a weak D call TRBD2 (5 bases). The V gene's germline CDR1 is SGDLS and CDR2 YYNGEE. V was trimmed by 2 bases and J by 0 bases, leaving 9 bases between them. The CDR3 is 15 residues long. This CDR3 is CASSVEDFSYNEQFL. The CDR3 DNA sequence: TGTGCCAGCAGCGTGGAGGACTTCTCCTACAATGAGCAGTTCCTC.

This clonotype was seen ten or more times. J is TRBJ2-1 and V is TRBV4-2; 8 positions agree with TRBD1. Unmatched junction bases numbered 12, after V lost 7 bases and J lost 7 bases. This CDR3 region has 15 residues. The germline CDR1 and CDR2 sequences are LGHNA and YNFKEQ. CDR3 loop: CASTQGASLRNEQFF. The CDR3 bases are TGTGCCAGCACCCAGGGGGCATCCCTGAGGAATGAGCAGTTCTTC.

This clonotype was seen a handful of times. CDR3 region: CASSATSGGYNEQFF. Written as DNA, the CDR3 is TGTGCCAGCAGCGCGACTAGCGGGGGATACAATGAGCAGTTCTTC. The chain combines TRBV7-2 with TRBJ2-1; TRBD2 aligns across 12 bases. V gave up 5 bases and J gave up 4 bases; unmatched junction bases: 3. The CDR3 is made up of 15 amino acids. Germline V lookup: CDR1 SGHTA, CDR2 FQGNSA.

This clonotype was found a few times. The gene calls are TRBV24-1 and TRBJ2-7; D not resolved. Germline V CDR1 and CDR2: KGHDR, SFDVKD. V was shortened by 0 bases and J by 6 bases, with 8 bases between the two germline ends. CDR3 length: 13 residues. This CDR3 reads CATSDLDGAEQYF. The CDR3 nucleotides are TGTGCCACCAGTGATTTGGACGGAGCCGAGCAGTACTTC.

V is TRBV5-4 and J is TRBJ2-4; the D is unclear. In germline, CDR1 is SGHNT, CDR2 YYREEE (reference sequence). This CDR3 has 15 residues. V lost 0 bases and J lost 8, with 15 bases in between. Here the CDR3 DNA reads TGTGCCAGCAGCTTGGTAGGTCTGGCCAGTGACATTCAGTACTTC. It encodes CASSLVGLASDIQYF.

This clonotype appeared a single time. The CDR3 DNA reads as TGTGCCAGCTCACCACAGGGACTCGCAGAGACCCAGTACTTC. It specifies CASSPQGLAETQYF. The chain is built from TRBV18 and TRBJ2-5; D perhaps matches TRBD2 (6 bases). V shed 1 base and J shed 4 bases, with 10 bases lying between them. Germline lookup yields CDR1 KGHSH and CDR2 LQKENI. This CDR3 comprises 14 residues. The whole variable domain, remainder taken from reference TRBV18 and TRBJ2-5, is NAGVMQNPRHLVRRRGQEARLRCSPMKGHSHVYWYRQLPEEGLKFMVYLQKENIIDESGMPKERFSAEFPKEGPSILRIQQVVRGDSAAYFCASSPQGLAETQYFGPGTRLLVL.

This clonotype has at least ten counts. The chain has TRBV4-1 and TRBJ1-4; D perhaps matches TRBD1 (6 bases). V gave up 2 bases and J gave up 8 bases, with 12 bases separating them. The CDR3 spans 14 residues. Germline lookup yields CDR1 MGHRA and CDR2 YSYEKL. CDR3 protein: CASSQQERGEKLFF. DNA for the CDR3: TGCGCCAGCAGCCAACAGGAAAGGGGGGAAAAACTGTTTTTT.

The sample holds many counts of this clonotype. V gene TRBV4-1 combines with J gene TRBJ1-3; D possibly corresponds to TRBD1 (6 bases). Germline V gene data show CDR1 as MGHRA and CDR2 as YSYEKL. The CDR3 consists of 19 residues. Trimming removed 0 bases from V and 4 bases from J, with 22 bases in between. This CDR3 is CASSQEAAGARVYGNTIYF. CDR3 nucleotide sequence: TGCGCCAGCAGCCAAGAGGCGGCAGGGGCGCGGGTATACGGAAACACCATATATTTT.

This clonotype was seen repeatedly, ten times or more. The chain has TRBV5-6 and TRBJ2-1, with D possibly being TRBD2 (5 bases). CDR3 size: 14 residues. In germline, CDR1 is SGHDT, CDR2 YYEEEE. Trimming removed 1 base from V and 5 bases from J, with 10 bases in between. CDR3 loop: CASSLKAVHNEQFF. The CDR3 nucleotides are TGTGCCAGCAGCTTGAAAGCGGTACACAATGAGCAGTTCTTC. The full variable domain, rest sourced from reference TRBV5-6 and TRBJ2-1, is DAGVTQSPTHLIKTRGQQVTLRCSPKSGHDTVSWYQQALGQGPQFIFQYYEEEERQRGNFPDRFSGHQFPNYSSELNVNALLLGDSALYLCASSLKAVHNEQFFGPGTRLTVL.

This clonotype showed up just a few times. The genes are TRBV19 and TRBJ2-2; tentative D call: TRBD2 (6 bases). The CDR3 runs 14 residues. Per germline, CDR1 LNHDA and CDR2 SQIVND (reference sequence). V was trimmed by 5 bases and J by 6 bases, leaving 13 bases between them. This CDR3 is CASSWGELAGELFF. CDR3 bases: TGTGCCAGTAGTTGGGGGGAGTTAGCCGGGGAGCTGTTTTTT.